This T cell receptor (beta chain) was found in a study of cytomegalovirus exposure and HLA in healthy donors. General study findings and limits: Follow-up analysis later connected one missense variant in DCLRE1C with trimming of TCR beta V- and J-genes.

In the case of this clone: Its target is unknown.

The PCR used 60 Vbeta and 13 Jbeta primers. Produced via immunoSEQ multiplex PCR; TCRdb's table is partial and in-frame only. The sample holds approximately 150,000 clones; approximately 80% are singletons and the top ten take approximately 15%. The material sequenced was PBMCs. The receptor's source is a woman in her thirties or forties in good health and CMV-seronegative.

The CDR3 nucleotides read TGTGCCAGCAGCTCACTTAGCGGGCAAGAGACCCAGTACTTC. This gives the protein CASSSLSGQETQYF. The chain uses TRBV5-6 and TRBJ2-5, with TRBD2 identical over 7 bases. The V segment lost 3 bases and the J segment 2 bases; nucleotides outside the gene matches: 4. CDR3 length equals 14 residues. The germline V gene encodes CDR1 SGHDT and CDR2 YYEEEE.